This TCR beta chain is from a study of beta chain features in type 1 diabetes. Whole-study context: Age, gender and cell yields were alike across patients and healthy donors. Study-level findings and limits: Sampled from patients, naive, central memory and Treg TCRB repertoires appeared more similar than those sampled from healthy donors. Among all four CD4+ subsets, Type 1 diabetes patients had TCRB CDR3s that were moderately but significantly shorter.

CDR3 length: 16 residues. Germline V lookup: CDR1 KGHSH, CDR2 LQKENI. V was pared by 5 bases and J by 2 bases, with 19 bases between. Every bit of the isolated RNA underwent reverse transcription, so sequencing read expressed TCRB transcripts. Samples of naive, central memory and regulatory T cells yielded a mean of around 3.4 million reads. Sequenced by immunoSEQ multiplex PCR; TCRdb stores in-frame clones only, minus some. Among about 620,000 clones, about 16% were seen once, and the ten largest hold about 0.097%. Worth noting for this clone: What it binds is unknown.

Sequencing input: naive CD4+ T cells from blood. The chain employs TRBV18 and TRBJ2-7, with D perhaps TRBD2 (5 bases). The sequence was collected from a man between 18 and 29 years old in good health. The CDR3 loop reads CASSARSGKATYEQYF. As DNA, the CDR3 is TGTGCCAGCTCAGCTCGATCGGGAAAGGCCACCTACGAGCAGTACTTC. Combining the CDR3 with reference TRBV18 and TRBJ2-7 gives the whole variable domain NAGVMQNPRHLVRRRGQEARLRCSPMKGHSHVYWYRQLPEEGLKFMVYLQKENIIDESGMPKERFSAEFPKEGPSILRIQQVVRGDSAAYFCASSARSGKATYEQYFGPGTRLTVT.